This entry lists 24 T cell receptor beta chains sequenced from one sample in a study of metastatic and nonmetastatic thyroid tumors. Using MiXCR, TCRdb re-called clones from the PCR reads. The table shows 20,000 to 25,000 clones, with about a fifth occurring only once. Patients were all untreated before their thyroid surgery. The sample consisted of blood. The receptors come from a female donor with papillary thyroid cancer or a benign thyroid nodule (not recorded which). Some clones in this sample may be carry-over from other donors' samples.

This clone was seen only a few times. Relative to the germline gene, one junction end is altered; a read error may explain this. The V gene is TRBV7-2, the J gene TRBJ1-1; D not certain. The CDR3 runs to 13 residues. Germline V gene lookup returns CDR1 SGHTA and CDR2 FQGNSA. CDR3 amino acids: CASSRRAGTESFF. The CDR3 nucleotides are TGTGCCAGCAGCCGAAGAGCAGGCACTGAATCTTTCTTT. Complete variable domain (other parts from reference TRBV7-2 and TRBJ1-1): GAGVSQSPSNKVTEKGKDVELRCDPISGHTALYWYRQSLGQGLEFLIYFQGNSAPDKSGLPSDRFSAERTGGSVSTLTIQRTQQEDSAVYLCASSRRAGTESFFGQGTRLTVV.

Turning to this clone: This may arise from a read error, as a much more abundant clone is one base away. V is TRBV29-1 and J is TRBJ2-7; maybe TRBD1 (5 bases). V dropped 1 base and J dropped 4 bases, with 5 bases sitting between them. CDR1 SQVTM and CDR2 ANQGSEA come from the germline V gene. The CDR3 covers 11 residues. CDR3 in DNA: TGCAGCGTTGAAGCAGGGTACGAGCAGTACTTC. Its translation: CSVEAGYEQYF.

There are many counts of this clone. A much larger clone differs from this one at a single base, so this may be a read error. The CDR3 reads CASTSVNYGYTF. The CDR3 region has the DNA TGTGCCAGTACATCAGTGAACTATGGCTACACCTTC. The V gene is TRBV19, the J gene TRBJ1-2; no definite D call. Germline CDR1 LNHDA, CDR2 SQIVND (reference sequence). This CDR3 spans 12 amino acids. V lost 7 bases to trimming and J lost 2 bases, with 8 bases between them.

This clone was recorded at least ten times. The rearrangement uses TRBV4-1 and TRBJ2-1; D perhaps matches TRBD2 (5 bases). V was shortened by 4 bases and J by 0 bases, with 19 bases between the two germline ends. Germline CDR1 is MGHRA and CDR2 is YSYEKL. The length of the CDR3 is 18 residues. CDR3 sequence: CASSPQLREGSSYNEQFF. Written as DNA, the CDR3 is TGCGCCAGCAGCCCACAATTGCGTGAAGGGAGCTCCTACAATGAGCAGTTCTTC.

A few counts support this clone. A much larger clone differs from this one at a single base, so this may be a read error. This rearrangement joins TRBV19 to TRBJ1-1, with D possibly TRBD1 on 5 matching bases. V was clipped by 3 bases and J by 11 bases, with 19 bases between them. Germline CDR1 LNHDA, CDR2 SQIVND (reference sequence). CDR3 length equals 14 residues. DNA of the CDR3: TGTGCCAGTAGTATCTGGGTGGGACGGACGAAGGCTTTCTTT. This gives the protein CASSIWVGRTKAFF.

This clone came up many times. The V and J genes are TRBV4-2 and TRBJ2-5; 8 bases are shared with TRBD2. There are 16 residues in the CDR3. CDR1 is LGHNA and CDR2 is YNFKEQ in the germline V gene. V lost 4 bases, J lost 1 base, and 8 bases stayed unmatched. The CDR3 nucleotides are TGTGCCAGCAGCCCCCGGGCCAGCGGGGGCCAAGAGACCCAGTACTTC. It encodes CASSPRASGGQETQYF.

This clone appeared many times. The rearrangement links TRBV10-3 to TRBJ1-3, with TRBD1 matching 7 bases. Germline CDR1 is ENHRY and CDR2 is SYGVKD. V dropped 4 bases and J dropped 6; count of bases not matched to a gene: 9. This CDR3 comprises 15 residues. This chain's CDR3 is CAISGSTGIVNTIYF. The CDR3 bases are TGTGCCATCAGTGGATCGACAGGGATTGTAAACACCATATATTTT.

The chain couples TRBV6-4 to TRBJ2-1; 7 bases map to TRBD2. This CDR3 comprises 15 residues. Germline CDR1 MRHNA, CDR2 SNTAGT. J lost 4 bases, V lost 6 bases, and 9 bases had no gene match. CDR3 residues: CASSLLAVRYNEQFF. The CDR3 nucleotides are TGTGCCAGCAGCCTCCTAGCGGTTCGGTACAATGAGCAGTTCTTC.

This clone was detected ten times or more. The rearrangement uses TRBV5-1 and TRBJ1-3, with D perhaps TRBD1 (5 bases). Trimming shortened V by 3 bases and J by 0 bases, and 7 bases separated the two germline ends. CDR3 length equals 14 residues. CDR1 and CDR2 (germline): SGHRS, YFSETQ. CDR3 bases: TGCGCCAGCAGCTCGACAGCCTCTGGAAACACCATATATTTT. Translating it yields CASSSTASGNTIYF. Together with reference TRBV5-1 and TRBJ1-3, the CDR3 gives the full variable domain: KAGVTQTPRYLIKTRGQQVTLSCSPISGHRSVSWYQQTPGQGLQFLFEYFSETQRNKGNFPGRFSGRQFSNSRSEMNVSTLELGDSALYLCASSSTASGNTIYFGEGSWLTVV.

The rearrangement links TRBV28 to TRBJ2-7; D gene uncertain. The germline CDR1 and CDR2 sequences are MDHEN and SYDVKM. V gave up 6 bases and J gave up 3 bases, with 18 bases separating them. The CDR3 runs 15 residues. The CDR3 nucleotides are TGTGCCAGCAGCCCGCGTTTGGTGGCGGTCTACGAGCAGTACTTC. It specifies CASSPRLVAVYEQYF.

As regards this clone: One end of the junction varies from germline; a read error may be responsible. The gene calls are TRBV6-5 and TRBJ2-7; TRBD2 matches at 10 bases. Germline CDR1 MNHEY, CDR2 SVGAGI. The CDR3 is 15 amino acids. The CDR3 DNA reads TGTGCCAGCAGTTACGGGACTAGCGTAACATACGATCAGTACTTC. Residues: CASSYGTSVTYDQYF.

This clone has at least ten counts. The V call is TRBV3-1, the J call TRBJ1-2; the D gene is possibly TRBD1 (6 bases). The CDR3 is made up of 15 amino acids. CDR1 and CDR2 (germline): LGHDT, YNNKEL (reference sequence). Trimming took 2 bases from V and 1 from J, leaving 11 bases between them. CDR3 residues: CASSQRGANNYGYTF. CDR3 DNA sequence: TGTGCCAGCAGCCAAAGGGGGGCTAATAACTATGGCTACACCTTC.

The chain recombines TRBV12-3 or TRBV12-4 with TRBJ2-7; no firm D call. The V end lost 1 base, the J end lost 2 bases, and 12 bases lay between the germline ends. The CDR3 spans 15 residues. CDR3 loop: CASSLVTSLTYEQYF. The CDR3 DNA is TGTGCCAGCAGTTTAGTTACATCTCTTACCTACGAGCAGTACTTC.

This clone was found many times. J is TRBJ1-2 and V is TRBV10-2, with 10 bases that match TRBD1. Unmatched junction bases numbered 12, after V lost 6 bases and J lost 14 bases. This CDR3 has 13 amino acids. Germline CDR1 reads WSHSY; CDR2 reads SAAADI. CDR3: CASSPGQGLTATF. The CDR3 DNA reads TGCGCCAGCAGCCCGGGACAGGGGTTAACGGCTACCTTC.

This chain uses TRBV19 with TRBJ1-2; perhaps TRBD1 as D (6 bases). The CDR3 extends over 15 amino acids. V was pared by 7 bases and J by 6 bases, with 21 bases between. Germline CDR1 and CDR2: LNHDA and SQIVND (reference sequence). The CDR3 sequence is CASTAGAQGSHGYTF. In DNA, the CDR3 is TGTGCCAGTACCGCAGGGGCACAGGGTAGCCATGGCTACACCTTC.

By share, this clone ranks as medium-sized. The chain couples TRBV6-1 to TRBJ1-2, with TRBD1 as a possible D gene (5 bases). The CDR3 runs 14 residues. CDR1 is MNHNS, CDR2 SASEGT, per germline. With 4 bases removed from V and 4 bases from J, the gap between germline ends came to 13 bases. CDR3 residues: CASSGDSSSYGYTF. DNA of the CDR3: TGTGCCAGCAGTGGAGACAGTAGTAGCTATGGCTACACCTTC.

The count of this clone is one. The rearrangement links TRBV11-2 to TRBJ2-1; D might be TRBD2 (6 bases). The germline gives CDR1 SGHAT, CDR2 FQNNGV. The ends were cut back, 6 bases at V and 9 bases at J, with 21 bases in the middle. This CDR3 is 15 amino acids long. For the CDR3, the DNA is TGTGCCAGCAGTCCTATCTCCCAAGGACTAAGTGAGCAGTTCTTC. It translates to CASSPISQGLSEQFF.

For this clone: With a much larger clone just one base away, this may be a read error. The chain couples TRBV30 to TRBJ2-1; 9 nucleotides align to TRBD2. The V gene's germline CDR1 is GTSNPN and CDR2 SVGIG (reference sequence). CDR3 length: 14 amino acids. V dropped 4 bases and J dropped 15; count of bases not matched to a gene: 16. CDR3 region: CAWILAGAGSEGFF. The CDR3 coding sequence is TGTGCCTGGATACTAGCGGGCGCCGGGTCGGAGGGGTTCTTC.

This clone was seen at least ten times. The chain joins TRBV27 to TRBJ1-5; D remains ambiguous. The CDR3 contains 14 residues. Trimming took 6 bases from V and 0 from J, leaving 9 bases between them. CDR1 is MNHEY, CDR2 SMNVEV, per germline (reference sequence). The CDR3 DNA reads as TGTGCCAGCAGCCGCGTATATAGCAATCAGCCCCAGCATTTT. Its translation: CASSRVYSNQPQHF.

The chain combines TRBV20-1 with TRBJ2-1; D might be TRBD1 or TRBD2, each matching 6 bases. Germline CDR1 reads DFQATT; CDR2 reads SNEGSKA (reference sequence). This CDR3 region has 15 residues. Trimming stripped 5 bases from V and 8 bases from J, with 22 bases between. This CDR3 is CSAEGGWQREDEQFF. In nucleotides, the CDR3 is TGCAGTGCTGAGGGGGGTTGGCAACGGGAAGATGAGCAGTTCTTC.

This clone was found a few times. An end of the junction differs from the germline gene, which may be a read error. The CDR3 DNA reads as TGTGTCAGCAGTTCCGAGGGAGTTCATAGCAATAAGCCCCAGCATTTT. It specifies CVSSSEGVHSNKPQHF. The J gene is TRBJ1-5, the V gene TRBV27; D unresolved. CDR3 size: 16 residues. Germline-derived CDR1 and CDR2 are MNHEY and SMNVEV (reference sequence).

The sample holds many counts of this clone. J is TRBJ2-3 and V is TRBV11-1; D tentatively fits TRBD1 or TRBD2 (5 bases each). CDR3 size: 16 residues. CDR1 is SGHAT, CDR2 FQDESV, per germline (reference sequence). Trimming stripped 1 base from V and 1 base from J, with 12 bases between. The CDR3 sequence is CASSLEGRGGTDTQYF. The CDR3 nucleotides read TGTGCCAGCAGCTTAGAGGGGAGAGGTGGCACAGATACGCAGTATTTT.

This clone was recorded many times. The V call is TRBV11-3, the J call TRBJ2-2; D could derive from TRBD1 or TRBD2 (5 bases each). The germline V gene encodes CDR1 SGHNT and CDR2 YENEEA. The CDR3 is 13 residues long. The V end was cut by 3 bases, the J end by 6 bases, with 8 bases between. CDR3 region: CASSLGDSGELFF. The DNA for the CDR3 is TGTGCCAGCAGCTTGGGGGATTCCGGGGAGCTGTTTTTT.

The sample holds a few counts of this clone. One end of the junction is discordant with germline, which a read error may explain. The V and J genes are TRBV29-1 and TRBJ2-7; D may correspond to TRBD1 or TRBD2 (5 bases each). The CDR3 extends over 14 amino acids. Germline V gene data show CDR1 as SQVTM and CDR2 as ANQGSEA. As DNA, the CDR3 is TGTAGCGTTGAATACGGGGCAGCGACCTACGAGCAGTACTTC. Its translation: CSVEYGAATYEQYF.